This T cell receptor (beta chain) was retrieved from a study of shared clonotypes between healthy human individuals. Background on the study: Used for every donor were three CD4 naive, three CD4 memory, two CD8 naive and one CD8 memory plate.

This clone was observed once. The same CDR3 arises from other DNA sequences in this sample as well. Caucasian adults residing in Nashville, Tennessee made up all the donors. Trimming cost V 4 bases and J 2 bases, with 9 bases left between them. Per germline, CDR1 SGHAT and CDR2 FQNNGV. This CDR3 has 13 residues. Clones were sequenced by immunoSEQ multiplex PCR, and TCRdb holds only the in-frame ones, with some missing. Of 2 million to 2.5 million clones in the sample, approximately 93% were seen once. This rearrangement joins TRBV11-2 to TRBJ2-7; possible D gene TRBD1, 6 bases. The receptor's source is a man between 18 and 29 years old in good health. Some clones in this sample may be carry-over from other donors' samples. The sample consisted of naive CD4+ T cells from PBMCs. The subset was: CD45RA+ positively selected. CDR3 sequence reads: CASSSDRPYEQYF. The CDR3 region has the DNA TGTGCCAGCAGCTCAGACAGGCCCTACGAGCAGTACTTC. Full variable domain (missing parts from reference TRBV11-2 and TRBJ2-7): EAGVAQSPRYKIIEKRQSVAFWCNPISGHATLYWYQQILGQGPKLLIQFQNNGVVDDSQLPKDRFSAERLKGVDSTLKIQPAKLEDSAVYLCASSSDRPYEQYFGPGTRLTVT.